The clone carrying this T cell receptor beta chain was seen a handful of times. Its antigen is still unknown. A read error may explain this, as a much larger clone is one base away. V was trimmed by 1 base and J by 5 bases, leaving 8 bases between them. The CDR3 length is 12 residues. Germline V CDR1 and CDR2: GTSNPN, SVGIG (reference sequence). The authors made TCR beta cDNA from 400 to 550 ng total RNA with a constant-region primer. What produced the TCR beta libraries was three nested multiplex PCR rounds using slightly modified ARM-PCR. Both of the initial two PCR rounds ran for around 9 cycles and employed TRBV1-TRBV30 forward primers alongside a C-beta reverse primer. TCRdb itself ran the multiplex PCR reads through MiXCR, one entry per CDR3 protein. This table has about 74,000 distinct CDR3 sequences, roughly three quarters appearing once. The sample is drawn from a study of tumor-infiltrating lymphocytes in primary liver carcinoma. Across the study: Samples returned roughly 3.65 to 7.13 million productive TCRbeta reads each. Read depth did not differ significantly between tissue types.

Overall study findings and caveats: Presence in all five tumor regions was observed for only about 7-24% of top clones. Overlap between tumor regions exceeded overlap of tumor with adjacent tissue or blood.

The source material, roughly 20-31 mg of unsorted bulk tissue, was used to co-extract RNA and DNA. This chain uses TRBV30 with TRBJ2-5; unclear D gene. The TCR comes from a man between 40 and 49 years old with primary liver carcinoma and hepatitis B virus infection. Material: liver tumor tissue from sampling region 4. Subset given: tumor region T4, right-lateral pole. The CDR3: CAWSDVGETQYF. As DNA, the CDR3 is TGTGCCTGGAGTGACGTGGGGGAGACCCAGTACTTC.